This T cell receptor beta chain comes out of a study of shared T cell receptors in the human thymus (dated by TCRdb to the early 2020s). With respect to the entire study: The study examined how self-reactive, shared T-cell receptor alpha chains are generated in the human thymus.

The CDR3, from cysteine to phenylalanine, totals 15 residues. Solely the CDR3 DNA is kept, with 45 bases framed from the first base. Per the germline V gene, SGHTA is the CDR1 and FQGNSA is the CDR2. V sheds 6 bases and J sheds 4 bases, leaving 18 bases between their ends. In regard to this clone: What this receptor recognizes is not known. Per-base quality was not reported, and no clone a single base away is much larger than it.

The library was made by the immunoSEQ multiplex PCR assay. Held by TCRdb, this immuneACCESS table contains in-frame sequences only and omits some clones. Under half of the omission traces to an unresolved V gene where checked; the cause of the rest is unknown. Present in this sample are fewer than 700,000 clones, approximately 87% of which were seen just once. 0.008% to 0.011% of the sample goes to the ten largest clones. These data also featured in a second study, about human thymus T cells. The second source states: Immunologically healthy infants undergoing open corrective cardiac surgery for congenital heart defects in Finland were used as donors. Thymus tissue was obtained as surgical resects removed during corrective cardiac surgery. V and J gene segment usage appeared biased in both thymic and peripheral blood repertoires. The related research reported highly overlapping thymic TCR repertoires among unrelated individuals. The study characterized TCR alpha and beta repertoires from about 8 infant thymus samples and a few related peripheral blood samples. The cohort included about 6 male and two female infants, with donor ages spanning 7 to 244 days. After being mechanically released from the tissue, thymocytes were kept at -70 degrees C in pellets of 10-30 million cells. Genomic DNA was extracted from frozen cell pellets with a QIAsymphony instrument. The immunoSEQ multiplex PCR assay was used to amplify the TCRB and TCRAD loci from a standardized quantity of quality-controlled genomic DNA. The V(D)J region was spanned by amplicons of a length sufficient to cover the CDR3 and to identify V and J genes. Amplicon sequencing was performed on an Illumina platform through the commercial immunoSEQ service. Primer bias and sequencing errors were corrected using previously described methods, and TCRAD and TCRB definitions followed the IMGT database. immunoSEQ Analyzer 3.0 and VDJTools were used for repertoire analysis, which covered basic statistics, V/J segment usage, diversity estimates, rarefaction and pairwise overlap. Diversity was estimated using the Chao1, ChaoE, Efron-Thisted, Shannon and inverse Simpson indices, and was also estimated on datasets down-sampled to the size of the smallest sample. Repertoire overlap was determined by strict matching of CDR3 nucleotide sequence, V gene and J gene, and Jaccard-based multidimensional scaling clustering was applied. On average, thymus samples yielded approximately 780,000 unique TCRB clonotypes, whereas blood samples yielded approximately 90,000.

Sample: thymocytes. This chain is built from TRBV7-2 and TRBJ1-2; the D gene is perhaps TRBD1, on 5 matching bases. The receptor was derived from a boy younger than two with a congenital heart defect. Donor details come from another sample of the same person, matched by shared clones. CDR3 loop: CASRRDSLGSYGYTF. The bases are TGTGCCAGCAGGCGGGACTCTTTGGGTAGCTATGGCTACACCTTC.